This TCR beta chain is drawn from a study of T-cell memory formation after mild COVID-19. TCRdb processed the 5' RACE reads anew with MiXCR; each CDR3 protein has one entry. This table has hundreds of thousands of distinct CDR3 sequences, more than 20% appearing once. The V and J ends lost 2 bases and 5 bases respectively, with 12 bases between them. The CDR3 spans 14 residues. Germline loops: CDR1 PRHDT, CDR2 FYEKMQ (reference sequence). The chain combines TRBV13 with TRBJ2-5, with D uncertain. This clonotype originated in an adult woman who had mild COVID-19 (a few samples of this study predate the infection). Cell type and time point are not known. Sequencing was performed on PBMCs or a T cell subset sorted from them (not recorded which). For the CDR3, the DNA is TGTGCCAGCAGCTTAAGGGTCCAATGGGAGACCCAGTACTTC. This encodes CASSLRVQWETQYF.